This entry features one TCR beta chain sequence. CDR3 length equals 15 residues. The V gene's germline CDR1 is SGHDT and CDR2 YYEEEE. Trimming cost V 2 bases and J 8 bases, with 17 bases left between them. These data belong to a study of blood T cell repertoires in COVID-19. Study background: The samples span acute and convalescent COVID-19 from the United States, Italy and Spain. PBMCs, B-cell-depleted T cells, or T cells provided the cDNA or gDNA that made up the material.

Study processing details: Nucleated cell counts were estimated from reference gene primer amplification. The data were produced by immunoSEQ multiplex PCR, yet TCRdb's version contains in-frame clones alone and is incomplete. V, J and clone size are taken as reported in that table, and D and trimming were inferred from the DNA itself. The sample has 200,000 to 300,000 clones, over 75% seen once. The rearrangement uses TRBV5-6 and TRBJ2-1, with a tentative D call TRBD1 (7 bases). The sample comprised peripheral blood. The source is a human donor in a cohort sampled during active COVID-19. DNA for the CDR3: TGTGCCAGCAGCTTTTCCGGGGGCGGGACAGATGAGCAGTTCTTC. Translation gives CASSFSGGGTDEQFF.